The 8 T cell receptor beta chains below come from one sample, sequenced in a study of blood T cell repertoires in COVID-19. Generated by immunoSEQ multiplex PCR, the TCRdb table keeps only in-frame clones and is missing some. This sample carries 50,000 to 60,000 clones, roughly 90% of them seen once, and the ten largest clones take more than 3%. Sequencing input: peripheral blood. These receptors were collected from a middle-aged man with COVID-19, enrolled during active disease.

This chain connects TRBV11-3 to TRBJ2-3; 8 bases map to TRBD2. This CDR3 is built from 14 residues. The germline V gene has CDR1 SGHNT and CDR2 YENEEA. Unmatched junction bases numbered 2, after V lost 6 bases and J lost 0 bases. The chain's CDR3 is CASSAGGSTDTQYF. Written as DNA, the CDR3 is TGTGCCAGCAGTGCGGGGGGAAGCACAGATACGCAGTATTTT.

The chain uses TRBV19 and TRBJ2-1; 9 nucleotides align to TRBD2. This CDR3 contains 15 residues. With V trimmed by 4 bases and J by 8 bases, 9 bases remained unmatched. Germline CDR1 LNHDA, CDR2 SQIVND (reference sequence). The CDR3 loop is CASSTGRGGGYEQFF. CDR3 coding DNA: TGTGCCAGTAGTACAGGGCGGGGGGGCGGCTATGAGCAGTTCTTC.

Note on this clone: The junction shows a germline mismatch at one end, possibly a read error. The chain couples TRBV7-7 to TRBJ2-2; 10 bases line up with TRBD2. The V gene's germline CDR1 is SSHAT and CDR2 FNYEAQ (reference sequence). The CDR3 totals 20 residues. The CDR3 spells CASSPQPGAGGPGNTGELFF. The DNA for the CDR3 is TGTGCTAGCAGCCCCCAACCCGGAGCGGGGGGGCCAGGGAACACCGGGGAGCTGTTTTTT.

CDR3 in DNA: TGTGCCAGCAGCTTGGGGCAGGCCAGAGATGAAGCTTTCTTT. Amino acid sequence: CASSLGQARDEAFF. The chain carries TRBV5-4 and TRBJ1-1; unclear D gene. The CDR3 loop spans 14 amino acids. Germline loops: CDR1 SGHNT, CDR2 YYREEE (reference sequence). V shed 0 bases and J shed 7 bases, with 13 bases lying between them.

The chain links TRBV27 to TRBJ2-7, with TRBD2 matching 8 bases. CDR3 length equals 14 residues. V lost 3 bases to trimming and J lost 2 bases; unmatched junction nucleotides: 3. In germline, CDR1 is MNHEY, CDR2 SMNVEV (reference sequence). The CDR3 region has the DNA TGTGCCAGCAGTTTCGGGGGGGGGACCTACGAGCAGTACTTC. This encodes CASSFGGGTYEQYF.

The V call is TRBV7-3, the J call TRBJ2-3, with TRBD1 identical over 9 bases. The germline V gene has CDR1 SGHTA and CDR2 FQGTGA. The CDR3 runs to 15 residues. Trimming took 3 bases from V and 4 from J; bases not matched to a gene: 5. CDR3 residues: CASSLGTGRADTQYF. CDR3 sequence (DNA): TGTGCCAGCAGCTTGGGGACAGGGCGGGCAGATACGCAGTATTTT.

This CDR3 is CASSPGHSYEQYF. The CDR3 DNA reads TGTGCCAGCAGCCCGGGACACTCCTACGAGCAGTACTTC. This sequence joins TRBV6-5 and TRBJ2-7; maybe TRBD1 (6 bases). This CDR3 is 13 amino acids long. Between the trimmed V and J ends, which lost 6 bases and 0 bases, there was a span of 9 bases. Germline CDR1 MNHEY, CDR2 SVGAGI.

The genes are TRBV2 and TRBJ2-7, with 7 bases aligning to TRBD1. Trimming took 5 bases from V and 2 from J; bases not matched to a gene: 6. The germline CDR1 and CDR2 sequences are SNHLY and FYNNEI. The CDR3 loop spans 14 amino acids. This CDR3 reads CASSPQGQPYEQYF. The CDR3 DNA follows: TGTGCCAGCAGTCCCCAGGGACAGCCCTACGAGCAGTACTTC.